The 5 T cell receptor beta chains below come from one sample, sequenced in a study of T cell repertoires in cytomegalovirus infection. TCRdb itself ran the reads through MiXCR, one entry per CDR3 protein. The sample contains 700,000 to 950,000 distinct CDR3 sequences, roughly 33% of which appear only once. No cognate antigen is known for these TCRs. The sample here was cultured CD8+ T cells from PBMCs, taken from culture after CMV antigen stimulation. The receptors here all came from a human donor in good health (CMV status not recorded). Some clones in this sample may be carry-over from other donors' samples.

V is TRBV25-1 and J is TRBJ1-6; D not certain. V gave up 2 bases and J gave up 15 bases, with 17 bases separating them. Germline V lookup: CDR1 MGHDK, CDR2 SYGVNS. This CDR3 has 14 residues. In DNA, the CDR3 is TGTGCCAGCAGTGAACGCCGGCCGAAATCGCTCCTCCACTTT. Residues: CASSERRPKSLLHF.

The CDR3 DNA is TGCGCCAGCAGCCAATTCAGCGGGGGGACCGACAATGAGCAGTTCTTC. Its protein is CASSQFSGGTDNEQFF. The gene calls are TRBV4-1 and TRBJ2-1; TRBD2 matches 9 bases. Germline CDR1 is MGHRA and CDR2 is YSYEKL. This CDR3 contains 16 residues. Unmatched junction bases numbered 7, after V lost 2 bases and J lost 5 bases.

The chain employs TRBV7-9 and TRBJ1-2; D is undetermined. Germline V lookup: CDR1 SEHNR, CDR2 FQNEAQ (reference sequence). Trimming cost V 8 bases and J 3 bases, with 16 bases left between them. The CDR3 covers 14 residues. In DNA form, the CDR3 reads TGTGCCAGCTTACCCCCCGGCAGAGACTATGGCTACACCTTC. As protein: CASLPPGRDYGYTF.

The rearrangement joins TRBV7-3 to TRBJ1-6; 9 nucleotides agree with TRBD1. V was clipped by 2 bases and J by 9 bases; unmatched bases: 8. CDR1 and CDR2 from the germline V gene are SGHTA and FQGTGA. This CDR3 has 16 residues. CDR3 in DNA: TGTGCCAGCAGCTTACTAGGACAGGGGTTACGTTCACCCCTCCACTTT. Translating it yields CASSLLGQGLRSPLHF.

In DNA form, the CDR3 reads TGCGCCAGCAGCCAAGATCGGGTAGGGAGGTTGGATGGCTACACCTTC. Translating it yields CASSQDRVGRLDGYTF. This chain links TRBV4-1 with TRBJ1-2, with D unresolved. The CDR3 sequence is 16 residues long. V lost 0 bases, J lost 6 bases, and 17 bases lay in between. Germline lookup yields CDR1 MGHRA and CDR2 YSYEKL.